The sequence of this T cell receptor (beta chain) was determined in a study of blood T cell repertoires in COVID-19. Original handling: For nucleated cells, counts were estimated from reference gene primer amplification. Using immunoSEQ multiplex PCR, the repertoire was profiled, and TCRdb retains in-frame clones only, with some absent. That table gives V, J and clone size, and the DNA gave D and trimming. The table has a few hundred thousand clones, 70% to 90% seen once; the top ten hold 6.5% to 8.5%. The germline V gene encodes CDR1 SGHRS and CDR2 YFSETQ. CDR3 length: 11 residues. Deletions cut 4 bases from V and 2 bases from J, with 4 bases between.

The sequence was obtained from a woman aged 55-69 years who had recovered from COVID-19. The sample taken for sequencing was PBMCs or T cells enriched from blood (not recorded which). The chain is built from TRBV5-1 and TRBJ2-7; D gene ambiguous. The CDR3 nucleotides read TGCGCCAGCAGCGCAGCCTACGAGCAGTACTTC. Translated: CASSAAYEQYF.